A single sample is the source of the 20 T cell receptor beta chains below, sequenced in a study of human T cells and chemical hapten exposure. This sample's time point: pre-sensitization, week 0. Treatment indicated: therapeutic diphenylcyclopropenone sensitization with weekly scalp DPC. Each CDR3 protein is one row after TCRdb ran MiXCR on the RACE reads. The repertoire holds about 46,000 distinct CDR3 sequences, with roughly 8.8% as singletons. The source was whole blood, collected in connection with sensitization to the hapten diphenylcyclopropenone (DPC). These receptors were collected from a middle-aged woman with alopecia areata. Some clones in this sample may be carry-over from other donors' samples.

At least ten counts were recorded for this clonotype. The chain couples TRBV4-2 to TRBJ2-5, with D perhaps TRBD2 (5 bases). Germline V gene sequence: CDR1 LGHNA, CDR2 YNFKEQ. The CDR3 has 12 residues. V was shortened by 0 bases and J by 7 bases, with 6 bases between the two germline ends. CDR3 amino acids: CASSQDRGTQYF. In nucleotides, the CDR3 is TGTGCCAGCAGCCAAGATCGGGGGACCCAGTACTTC.

This clonotype has ten or more counts. CDR3 amino acids: CASSEQGLNTEAFF. The CDR3 DNA sequence: TGTGCCAGCAGTGAACAGGGGTTGAACACTGAAGCTTTCTTT. This chain links TRBV25-1 with TRBJ1-1; D is perhaps TRBD1 (6 bases). The CDR3 runs to 14 residues. CDR1 is MGHDK and CDR2 is SYGVNS in the germline V gene. Trimming pared 2 bases from V and 0 bases from J, leaving 7 bases between.

In this sample, this clonotype turned up many times. The V and J genes are TRBV3-1 and TRBJ1-6; D ambiguous. With 5 bases removed from V and 7 bases from J, the gap between germline ends came to 3 bases. Germline values: CDR1 LGHDT, CDR2 YNNKEL (reference sequence). There are 11 residues in the CDR3. In DNA form, the CDR3 reads TGTGCCAGCAGCAAGAATTCACCCCTCCACTTT. Amino acids: CASSKNSPLHF.

This clonotype was detected ten times or more. The chain links TRBV2 to TRBJ2-1; 7 bases are a match to TRBD1. Trimming at V came to 10 bases and at J to 8 bases, leaving 11 bases not matched to a gene. This CDR3 contains 13 residues. The germline V gene has CDR1 SNHLY and CDR2 FYNNEI. CDR3 DNA: TGTGCCACCCCGGGGCCAGGGGGAGATGAGCAGTTCTTC. Amino acids: CATPGPGGDEQFF.

At least ten counts were recorded for this clonotype. The chain is built from TRBV9 and TRBJ1-6; the D is unclear. CDR1 SGDLS and CDR2 YYNGEE come from the germline V gene. V was cut by 0 bases and J by 3 bases, with 7 bases left in between. CDR3 length: 15 residues. CDR3 region: CASSVGPDYNSPLHF. The CDR3 nucleotides read TGTGCCAGCAGCGTAGGGCCGGACTATAATTCACCCCTCCACTTT.

CDR3 amino acids: CASSLDPGGETLAKNIQYF. CDR3 in DNA: TGCGCCAGCAGCTTGGACCCGGGAGGAGAGACCCTAGCCAAAAACATTCAGTACTTC. The chain recombines TRBV5-1 with TRBJ2-4; TRBD2 agrees at 7 bases. CDR3 length: 19 amino acids. The germline CDR1 and CDR2 sequences are SGHRS and YFSETQ. Trimming took 0 bases from V and 0 from J; bases not matched to a gene: 12.

This clonotype was seen repeatedly, ten times or more. The chain uses TRBV20-1 and TRBJ2-7; D gene ambiguous. The V gene lost 1 base and the J gene lost 0 bases, with 10 bases spanning the gap. CDR1 is DFQATT, CDR2 SNEGSKA, per germline (reference sequence). The CDR3 runs to 14 residues. In nucleotides, the CDR3 is TGCAGTGCTAGAGGAGGACGGAGCTCCTACGAGCAGTACTTC. It yields the protein CSARGGRSSYEQYF.

The chain recombines TRBV20-1 with TRBJ2-4; D is uncertain. The CDR3 is made up of 11 amino acids. Germline V CDR1 and CDR2: DFQATT, SNEGSKA (reference sequence). The V and J ends lost 3 bases and 8 bases respectively, with 8 bases between them. CDR3 in DNA: TGCAGTGCTAGCTTGATTGACATTCAGTACTTC. Its translation: CSASLIDIQYF.

This clonotype appeared a few times. This chain links TRBV5-1 with TRBJ2-5; 9 bases agree with TRBD1. Germline V gene lookup returns CDR1 SGHRS and CDR2 YFSETQ. CDR3 size: 14 residues. The V segment lost 1 base and the J segment 6 bases; nucleotides outside the gene matches: 4. CDR3 loop: CASSLMTGGKTQYF. The CDR3 DNA sequence: TGCGCCAGCAGCTTGATGACAGGGGGAAAGACCCAGTACTTC.

This clonotype was seen only a few times. J is TRBJ2-7 and V is TRBV7-9; TRBD2 matches at 8 bases. Germline loops: CDR1 SEHNR, CDR2 FQNEAQ (reference sequence). The ends lost 3 bases at V and 3 bases at J; junction bases unmatched: 1. The CDR3 length is 13 residues. CDR3 loop: CASSLAGGYEQYF. CDR3 bases: TGTGCCAGCAGCTTGGCGGGGGGCTACGAGCAGTACTTC.

This clonotype was detected many times. The V and J genes are TRBV28 and TRBJ1-5; tentatively, D is TRBD1 (6 bases). Germline lookup yields CDR1 MDHEN and CDR2 SYDVKM. The CDR3 totals 15 residues. Between the trimmed V and J ends, which lost 8 bases and 6 bases, there was a span of 20 bases. The CDR3 loop reads CASGRPGGAGQPQHF. The CDR3 nucleotides are TGTGCCAGCGGCCGCCCCGGGGGCGCGGGTCAGCCCCAGCATTTT.

In this sample, this clonotype turned up many times. The chain is built from TRBV27 and TRBJ2-3; D not resolved. The germline gives CDR1 MNHEY, CDR2 SMNVEV (reference sequence). The CDR3 runs to 13 residues. Trimming took off 3 bases at V and 1 base at J, with 5 bases between the two ends. The CDR3 DNA is TGTGCCAGCAGTTTGGCGGGCACAGATACGCAGTATTTT. It translates to CASSLAGTDTQYF.

The J gene is TRBJ1-1, the V gene TRBV7-2; D is unclear. Germline assignment: CDR1 SGHTA and CDR2 FQGNSA. V lost 2 bases and J lost 9, with 13 bases in between. CDR3 length: 13 residues. In DNA form, the CDR3 reads TGTGCCAGCAGCTTAAGAAGATGCAGCCAAGCTTTCTTT. It encodes CASSLRRCSQAFF.

This clonotype was observed many times. The V gene is TRBV4-2, the J gene TRBJ2-2, with TRBD2 matching over 8 bases. This CDR3 spans 16 amino acids. Losses at the gene ends were 6 bases for V and 5 bases for J; bases not matched to a gene: 11. Germline-derived CDR1 and CDR2 are LGHNA and YNFKEQ. For the CDR3, the DNA is TGTGCCAGCAGGGACCGGACTAGCCTGGGGACCGGGGAGCTGTTTTTT. Translated, it gives CASRDRTSLGTGELFF.

This clonotype came up many times. This chain uses TRBV27 with TRBJ1-5, with D possibly being TRBD1 (5 bases). Germline values: CDR1 MNHEY, CDR2 SMNVEV (reference sequence). This CDR3 has 14 residues. Trimming cost V 7 bases and J 9 bases, with 19 bases left between them. CDR3 sequence reads: CASNYGDLAGPQHF. Here the CDR3 DNA reads TGTGCCAGCAATTACGGGGACCTAGCGGGGCCCCAGCATTTT.

This clonotype showed up many times. The chain has TRBV7-9 and TRBJ2-3; no clear D. Trimming removed 4 bases at V and 5 bases at J, with 4 bases between. The CDR3 spans 11 residues. The V gene's germline CDR1 is SEHNR and CDR2 FQNEAQ (reference sequence). The CDR3 region is CASSYLDTQYF. CDR3 DNA sequence: TGTGCCAGCAGCTACTTAGATACGCAGTATTTT.

Remarks on this clonotype: Since a far larger clone is one base different, this is likely a read error. The chain has TRBV7-6 and TRBJ2-1; TRBD2 matches 12 bases. This CDR3 is built from 15 residues. The ends lost 4 bases at V and 4 bases at J; junction bases unmatched: 2. Looked up from germline, CDR1 is SGHVS and CDR2 is FNYEAQ. The chain's CDR3 is CASSSGLAGYNEQFF. CDR3 coding DNA: TGTGCCAGCAGCTCAGGACTAGCGGGGTACAATGAGCAGTTCTTC. The full variable domain, with the rest looked up from reference TRBV7-6 and TRBJ2-1, is GAGVSQSPRYKVTKRGQDVALRCDPISGHVSLYWYRQALGQGPEFLTYFNYEAQQDKSGLPNDRFSAERPEGSISTLTIQRTEQRDSAMYRCASSSGLAGYNEQFFGPGTRLTVL.

This clonotype was seen only a few times. V is TRBV6-4 and J is TRBJ2-3; 7 bases are a match to TRBD2. Germline trimming cut 3 bases from V and 1 base from J; bases unmatched to any gene: 1. CDR1 MRHNA and CDR2 SNTAGT come from the germline V gene. The CDR3 spans 14 residues. CDR3 nucleotide sequence: TGTGCCAGCAGTGATACTAGCGGCACAGATACGCAGTATTTT. It yields the protein CASSDTSGTDTQYF.

This clonotype was found many times. The V gene is TRBV5-6, the J gene TRBJ2-7; D is undetermined. The CDR3 extends over 16 amino acids. Germline CDR1 and CDR2: SGHDT and YYEEEE. Trimming removed 4 bases at V and 2 bases at J, with 19 bases between. The CDR3 sequence is CASSAWFGDRTYEQYF. DNA for the CDR3: TGTGCCAGCAGCGCTTGGTTCGGCGATAGGACCTACGAGCAGTACTTC.

Ten or more counts support this clonotype. The chain couples TRBV6-6 to TRBJ1-5; perhaps TRBD1 as D (5 bases). The V gene's germline CDR1 is MNHNY and CDR2 SVGAGI (reference sequence). The CDR3 is 14 residues long. Trimming removed 7 bases at V and 9 bases at J, with 19 bases between. Here the CDR3 reads CASTPGRVGGPQHF. The CDR3 DNA is TGTGCCAGCACCCCAGGGAGGGTCGGAGGGCCCCAGCATTTT.